This TCR beta chain originates from a study of blood T cell repertoires in COVID-19. In the study overall: COVID-19 samples collected from the United States, Italy and Spain covered acute and convalescent phases. T cells, B-cell-depleted T cells, or PBMCs provided the cDNA or gDNA that served as material.

Germline CDR1 reads SGHTA; CDR2 reads FQGNSA. The CDR3 covers 14 residues. V gave up 5 bases and J gave up 3 bases, with 14 bases separating them. Source study methods: Quantification of nucleated cells was approximated via reference gene primer amplification. Repertoires were generated with immunoSEQ multiplex PCR, while TCRdb's copy carries only in-frame clones and drops some. Clone size and the V and J calls come from that table; the DNA yielded D and trimming. This table holds roughly 280,000 clones, approximately 86% found once. Sequencing used peripheral blood. This chain joins TRBV7-2 and TRBJ2-7, with D perhaps matching TRBD2 (5 bases). This sequence was found in a man younger than 30 with active or convalescent COVID-19. CDR3 DNA sequence: TGTGCCAGCAGCCTGAGGGCGTACAACTACGAGCAGTACTTC. Amino acid sequence: CASSLRAYNYEQYF. Complete variable domain (other parts from reference TRBV7-2 and TRBJ2-7): GAGVSQSPSNKVTEKGKDVELRCDPISGHTALYWYRQSLGQGLEFLIYFQGNSAPDKSGLPSDRFSAERTGGSVSTLTIQRTQQEDSAVYLCASSLRAYNYEQYFGPGTRLTVT.